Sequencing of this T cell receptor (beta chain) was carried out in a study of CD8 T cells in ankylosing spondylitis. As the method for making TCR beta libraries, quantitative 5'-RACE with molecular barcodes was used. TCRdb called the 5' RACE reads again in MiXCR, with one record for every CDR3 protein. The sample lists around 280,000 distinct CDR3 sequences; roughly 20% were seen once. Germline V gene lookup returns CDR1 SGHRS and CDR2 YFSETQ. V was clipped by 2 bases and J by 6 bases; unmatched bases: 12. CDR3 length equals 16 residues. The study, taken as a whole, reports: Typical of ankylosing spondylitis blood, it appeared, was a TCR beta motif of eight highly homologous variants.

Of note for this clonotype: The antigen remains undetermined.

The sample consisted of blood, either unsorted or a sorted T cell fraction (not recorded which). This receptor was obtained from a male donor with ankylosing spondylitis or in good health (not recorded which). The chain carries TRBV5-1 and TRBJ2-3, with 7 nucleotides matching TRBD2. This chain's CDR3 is CASSLTGTTFVDTQYF. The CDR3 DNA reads TGCGCCAGCAGCTTAACCGGGACTACCTTCGTTGATACGCAGTATTTT.